A single sample is the source of the 6 T cell receptor beta chains below, sequenced in a study of cytomegalovirus exposure and HLA in healthy donors. 60 Vbeta and 13 Jbeta primers were used in PCR. Assay: immunoSEQ multiplex PCR; the TCRdb copy retains only in-frame clones and omits some. The sample consists of fewer than 200,000 clones, around 69% of them appearing once. The sequencing input was PBMCs. The receptor set was obtained from a man in his 60s in good health and CMV-seronegative.

This chain uses TRBV5-6 with TRBJ2-7, with TRBD2 identical over 8 bases. Germline CDR1 and CDR2: SGHDT and YYEEEE. The CDR3 has 18 amino acids. V was pared by 0 bases and J by 5 bases, with 16 bases of the junction left unmatched. CDR3 nucleotides: TGTGCCAGCAGCTTGGGGGGCCCAGTCGAGCGGGAGCGTCACGAGCAGTACTTC. Its protein is CASSLGGPVERERHEQYF.

The count of this clone is one. The V call is TRBV30, the J call TRBJ2-4; TRBD1 might be the D (5 bases). CDR1 and CDR2 (germline): GTSNPN, SVGIG (reference sequence). The V and J ends lost 0 bases and 10 bases respectively, with 7 bases between them. This CDR3 comprises 11 residues. This chain's CDR3 is CAWSVQEIQYF. The CDR3 bases are TGTGCCTGGAGTGTACAGGAAATTCAGTACTTC.

Only a few counts were recorded for this clone. This chain uses TRBV9 with TRBJ2-5; 12 bases are shared with TRBD2. The CDR3 contains 15 residues. The V segment lost 4 bases and the J segment 5 bases; nucleotides outside the gene matches: 6. The germline gives CDR1 SGDLS, CDR2 YYNGEE. CDR3 residues: CASSPLAGGLETQYF. DNA for the CDR3: TGTGCCAGCAGCCCACTAGCGGGGGGATTGGAGACCCAGTACTTC.

This chain joins TRBV9 and TRBJ2-7; possible D gene TRBD2, 5 bases. CDR3 length equals 14 residues. Germline V lookup: CDR1 SGDLS, CDR2 YYNGEE. V was pared by 0 bases and J by 0 bases, with 7 bases between. The CDR3 loop reads CASSVVEGSYEQYF. The CDR3 coding sequence is TGTGCCAGCAGCGTAGTTGAGGGCTCCTACGAGCAGTACTTC.

This clone was seen a handful of times. V is TRBV19 and J is TRBJ1-1, with a weak D call TRBD1 (5 bases). CDR3 length equals 14 residues. CDR1 LNHDA and CDR2 SQIVND come from the germline V gene (reference sequence). V was trimmed by 3 bases and J by 7 bases, leaving 15 bases between them. DNA of the CDR3: TGTGCCAGTAGTATGAGGCAGGGCCATCGTGAAGCTTTCTTT. It encodes CASSMRQGHREAFF.

The genes are TRBV10-2 and TRBJ2-1, with 8 bases lining up with TRBD2. Germline V gene sequence: CDR1 WSHSY, CDR2 SAAADI. The ends lost 6 bases at V and 2 bases at J; junction bases unmatched: 6. The CDR3 covers 15 residues. In nucleotides, the CDR3 is TGCGCCAGCAGGGAGACTAGCGCTACCTACAATGAGCAGTTCTTC. Amino acids: CASRETSATYNEQFF.